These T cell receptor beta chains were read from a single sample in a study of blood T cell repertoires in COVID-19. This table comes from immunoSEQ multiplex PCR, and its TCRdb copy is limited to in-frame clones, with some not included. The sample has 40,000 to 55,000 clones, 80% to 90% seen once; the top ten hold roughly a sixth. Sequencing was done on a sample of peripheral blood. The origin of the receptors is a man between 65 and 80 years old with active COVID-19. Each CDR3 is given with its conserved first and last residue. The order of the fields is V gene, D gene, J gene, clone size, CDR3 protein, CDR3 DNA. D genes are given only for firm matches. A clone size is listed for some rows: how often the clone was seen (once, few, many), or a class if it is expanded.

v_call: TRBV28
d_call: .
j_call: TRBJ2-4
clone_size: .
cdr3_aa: CASSPGGSGKNIQYF
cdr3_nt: TGTGCCAGCAGTCCGGGTGGTTCGGGCAAAAACATTCAGTACTTC

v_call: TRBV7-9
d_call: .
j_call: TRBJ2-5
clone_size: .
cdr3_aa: CASSLGGGPETQYF
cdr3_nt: TGTGCCAGCAGCTTAGGTGGGGGCCCAGAGACCCAGTACTTC

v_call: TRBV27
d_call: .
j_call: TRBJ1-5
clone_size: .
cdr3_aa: CASSLSRDQPQHF
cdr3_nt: TGTGCCAGCAGTTTATCGCGGGATCAGCCCCAGCATTTT

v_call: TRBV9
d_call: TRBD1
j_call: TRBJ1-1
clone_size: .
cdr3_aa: CASSVGAGGRTEAFF
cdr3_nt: TGTGCCAGCAGCGTAGGGGCAGGGGGTAGGACTGAAGCTTTCTTT

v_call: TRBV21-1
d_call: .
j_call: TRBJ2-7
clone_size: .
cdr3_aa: CASSKVSVGETRYEQYF
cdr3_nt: TGTGCCAGCAGCAAAGTATCGGTAGGAGAAACGCGGTACGAGCAGTACTTC

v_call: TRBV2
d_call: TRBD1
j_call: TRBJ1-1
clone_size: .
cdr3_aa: CASNDRGEAFF
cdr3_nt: TGTGCCAGCAACGACAGGGGCGAAGCTTTCTTT

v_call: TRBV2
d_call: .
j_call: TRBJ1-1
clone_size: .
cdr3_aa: CASGQTAMNTEAFF
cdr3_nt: TGTGCCAGCGGGCAGACAGCTATGAACACTGAAGCTTTCTTT

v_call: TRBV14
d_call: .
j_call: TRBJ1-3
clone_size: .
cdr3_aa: CASSQIGTPRNTIYF
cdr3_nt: TGTGCCAGCAGCCAAATCGGGACACCTAGAAACACCATATATTTT

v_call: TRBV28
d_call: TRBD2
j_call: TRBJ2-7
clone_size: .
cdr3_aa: CASSPGRGEQYF
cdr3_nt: TGTGCCAGCAGTCCCGGGAGGGGGGAGCAGTACTTC

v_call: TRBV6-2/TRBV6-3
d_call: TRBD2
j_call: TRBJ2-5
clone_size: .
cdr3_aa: CASSSPTSLETQYF
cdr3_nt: TGTGCCAGCAGTTCTCCGACTAGCTTAGAGACCCAGTACTTC

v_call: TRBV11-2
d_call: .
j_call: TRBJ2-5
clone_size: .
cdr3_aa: CASSLGLSAYQETQYF
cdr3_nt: TGTGCCAGCAGCTTAGGACTATCCGCCTACCAAGAGACCCAGTACTTC

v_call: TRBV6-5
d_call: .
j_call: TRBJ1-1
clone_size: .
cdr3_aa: CASSSTGRSAFF
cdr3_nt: TGTGCCAGCAGTTCTACCGGGAGGTCAGCTTTCTTT

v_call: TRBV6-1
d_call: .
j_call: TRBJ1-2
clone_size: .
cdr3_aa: CASSDLGARGVGYTF
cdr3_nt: TGTGCCAGCAGTGATTTGGGGGCGAGAGGCGTTGGCTACACCTTC

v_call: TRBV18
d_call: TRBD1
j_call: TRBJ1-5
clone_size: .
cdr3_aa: CASSPRTGAEQPQHF
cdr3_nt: TGTGCCAGCTCACCACGGACAGGGGCAGAGCAGCCCCAGCATTTT

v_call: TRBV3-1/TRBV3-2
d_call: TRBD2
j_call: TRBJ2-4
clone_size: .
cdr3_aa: CASSQKPTSGGGGIQYF
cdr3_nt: TGTGCCAGCAGCCAAAAACCCACTAGCGGGGGGGGAGGCATTCAGTACTTC

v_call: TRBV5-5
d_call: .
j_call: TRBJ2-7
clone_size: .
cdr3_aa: CASSLVGTNTYEQYF
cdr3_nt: TGTGCCAGCAGCTTGGTAGGGACAAACACCTACGAGCAGTACTTC

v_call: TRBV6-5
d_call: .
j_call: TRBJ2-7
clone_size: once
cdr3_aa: CATPRGEQYF
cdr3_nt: TGTGCCACCCCTAGGGGGGAGCAGTACTTC

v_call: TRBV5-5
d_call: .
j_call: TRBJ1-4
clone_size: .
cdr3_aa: CASSLVSRGFATNEKLFF
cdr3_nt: TGTGCCAGCAGCTTGGTATCCAGGGGATTTGCAACTAATGAAAAACTGTTTTTT

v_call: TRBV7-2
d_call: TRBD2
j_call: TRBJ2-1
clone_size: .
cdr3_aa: CASSLGRAGGTWDEQFF
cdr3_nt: TGTGCCAGCAGCTTAGGTAGGGCCGGGGGGACCTGGGATGAGCAGTTCTTC

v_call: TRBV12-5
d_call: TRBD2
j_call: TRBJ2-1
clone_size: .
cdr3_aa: CASGVTSGVTYNEQFF
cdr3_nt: TGTGCTAGTGGTGTCACTAGCGGGGTAACCTACAATGAGCAGTTCTTC

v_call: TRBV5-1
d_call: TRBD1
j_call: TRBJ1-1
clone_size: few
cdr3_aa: CASSTPTGASEAFF
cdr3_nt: TGCGCCAGCAGCACCCCTACAGGGGCTAGTGAAGCTTTCTTT

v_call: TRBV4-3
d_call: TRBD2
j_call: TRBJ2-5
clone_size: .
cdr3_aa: CASSQAGTKQETQYF
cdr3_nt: TGCGCCAGCAGCCAGGCCGGGACTAAGCAAGAGACCCAGTACTTC

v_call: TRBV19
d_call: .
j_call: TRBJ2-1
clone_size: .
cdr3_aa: CATARVAYNEQFF
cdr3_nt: TGTGCCACCGCCAGGGTAGCCTACAATGAGCAGTTCTTC

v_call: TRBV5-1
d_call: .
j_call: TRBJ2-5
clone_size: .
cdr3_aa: CASSSGTVKETQYF
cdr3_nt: TGCGCCAGCAGCTCCGGGACTGTTAAAGAGACCCAGTACTTC

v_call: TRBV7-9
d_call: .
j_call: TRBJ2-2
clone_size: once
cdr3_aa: CASSLSVLTGELFF
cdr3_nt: TGTGCCAGCAGCTTATCCGTACTCACCGGGGAGCTGTTTTTT

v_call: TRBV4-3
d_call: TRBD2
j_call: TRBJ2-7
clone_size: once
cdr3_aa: CASSQDGSGGVYEQYF
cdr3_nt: TGCGCCAGCAGCCAAGATGGCAGCGGGGGGGTTTACGAGCAGTACTTC

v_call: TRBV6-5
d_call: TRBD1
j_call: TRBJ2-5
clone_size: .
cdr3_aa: CASSPWDRGRETQYF
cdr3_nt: TGTGCCAGCAGCCCCTGGGACAGGGGGCGAGAGACCCAGTACTTC

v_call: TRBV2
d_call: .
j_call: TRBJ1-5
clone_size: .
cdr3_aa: CASKHRGNQPQHF
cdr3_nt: TGTGCCAGCAAACACAGGGGCAATCAGCCCCAGCATTTT

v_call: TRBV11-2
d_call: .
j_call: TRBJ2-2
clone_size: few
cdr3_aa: CASSFERPPELFF
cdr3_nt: TGTGCCAGCAGCTTCGAGAGGCCGCCCGAGCTGTTTTTT

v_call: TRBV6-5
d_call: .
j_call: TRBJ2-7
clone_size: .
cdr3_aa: CASNSERDSYEQYF
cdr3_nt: TGTGCCAGCAATAGTGAAAGAGACTCCTACGAGCAGTACTTC

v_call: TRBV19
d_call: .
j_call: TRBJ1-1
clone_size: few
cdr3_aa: CASSDDRNTEAFF
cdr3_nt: TGTGCCAGTAGTGACGACAGGAACACTGAAGCTTTCTTT